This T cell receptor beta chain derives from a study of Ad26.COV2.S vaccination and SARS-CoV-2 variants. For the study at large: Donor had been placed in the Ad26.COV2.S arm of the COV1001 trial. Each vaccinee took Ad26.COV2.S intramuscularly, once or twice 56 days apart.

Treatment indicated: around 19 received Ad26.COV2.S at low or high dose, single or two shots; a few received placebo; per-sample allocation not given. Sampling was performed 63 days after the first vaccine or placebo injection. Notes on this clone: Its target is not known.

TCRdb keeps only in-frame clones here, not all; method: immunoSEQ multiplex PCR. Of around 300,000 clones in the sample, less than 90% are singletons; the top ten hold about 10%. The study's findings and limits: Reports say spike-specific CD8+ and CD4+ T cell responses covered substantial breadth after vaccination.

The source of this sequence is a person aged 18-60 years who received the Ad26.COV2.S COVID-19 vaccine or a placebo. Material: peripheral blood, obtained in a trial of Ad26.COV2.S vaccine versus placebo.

The CDR3 DNA sequence: TGCGCCAGCAGCTTGGGTACGGGCTATGGCTACACCTTC. This translates into CASSLGTGYGYTF. This chain links TRBV5-1 with TRBJ1-2; D is unclear. This CDR3 spans 13 amino acids. Trimming stripped 0 bases from V and 4 bases from J, with 7 bases between. The germline V gene encodes CDR1 SGHRS and CDR2 YFSETQ.